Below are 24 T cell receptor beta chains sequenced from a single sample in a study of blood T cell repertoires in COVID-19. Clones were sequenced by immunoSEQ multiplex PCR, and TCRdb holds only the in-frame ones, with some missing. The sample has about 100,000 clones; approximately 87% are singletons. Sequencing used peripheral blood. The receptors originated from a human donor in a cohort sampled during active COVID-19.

DNA for the CDR3: TGTGCCAGCACATCGCAGACTAGCGGGGGGGCCGCGGGTCTGTACTTC. It translates to CASTSQTSGGAAGLYF. V gene TRBV7-7 combines with J gene TRBJ2-5, with TRBD2 matching 14 bases. This CDR3 comprises 16 residues. Germline CDR1 is SSHAT and CDR2 is FNYEAQ (reference sequence). V gave up 7 bases and J gave up 13 bases; unmatched junction bases: 17. The entire variable domain, with the rest obtained from reference TRBV7-7 and TRBJ2-5, is as follows: GAGVSQSPRYKVTKRGQDVTLRCDPISSHATLYWYQQALGQGPEFLTYFNYEAQPDKSGLPSDRFSAERPEGSISTLTIQRTEQRDSAMYRCASTSQTSGGAAGLYFGPGTRLLVL.

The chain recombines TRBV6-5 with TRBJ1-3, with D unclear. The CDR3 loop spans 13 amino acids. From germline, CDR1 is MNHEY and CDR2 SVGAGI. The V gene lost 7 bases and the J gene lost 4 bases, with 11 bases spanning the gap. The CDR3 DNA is TGTGCCAGCACCCCGACGGGAGGAAACACCATATATTTT. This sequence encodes CASTPTGGNTIYF.

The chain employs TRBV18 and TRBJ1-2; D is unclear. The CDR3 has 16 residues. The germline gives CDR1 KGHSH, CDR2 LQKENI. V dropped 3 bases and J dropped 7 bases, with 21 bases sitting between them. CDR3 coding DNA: TGTGCCAGCTCACCGCAGCCGAACGCCCTAGGTGGTGGCTACACCTTC. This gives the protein CASSPQPNALGGGYTF. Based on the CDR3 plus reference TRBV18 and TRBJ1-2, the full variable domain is NAGVMQNPRHLVRRRGQEARLRCSPMKGHSHVYWYRQLPEEGLKFMVYLQKENIIDESGMPKERFSAEFPKEGPSILRIQQVVRGDSAAYFCASSPQPNALGGGYTFGSGTRLTVV.

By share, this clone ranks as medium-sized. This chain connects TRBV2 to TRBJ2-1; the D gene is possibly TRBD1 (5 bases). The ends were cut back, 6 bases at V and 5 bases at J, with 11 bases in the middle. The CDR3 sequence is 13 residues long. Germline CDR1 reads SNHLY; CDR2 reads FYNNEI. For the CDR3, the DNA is TGTGCCAGCAGCAACAGGCCTGACAATGAGCAGTTCTTC. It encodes CASSNRPDNEQFF.

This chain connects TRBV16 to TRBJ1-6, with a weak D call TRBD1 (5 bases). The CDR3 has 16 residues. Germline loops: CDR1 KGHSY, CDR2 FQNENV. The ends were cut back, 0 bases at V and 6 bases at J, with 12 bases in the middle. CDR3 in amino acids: CASSQSTGASNSPLHF. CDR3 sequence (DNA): TGTGCCAGCAGCCAATCTACTGGGGCTAGTAATTCACCCCTCCACTTT.

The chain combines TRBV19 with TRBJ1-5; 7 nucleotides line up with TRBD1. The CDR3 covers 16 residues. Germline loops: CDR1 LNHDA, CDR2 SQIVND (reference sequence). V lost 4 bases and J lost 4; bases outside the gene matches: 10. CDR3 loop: CASSTRDGTVNQPQHF. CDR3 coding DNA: TGTGCCAGTAGTACCCGAGATGGGACAGTAAATCAGCCCCAGCATTTT.

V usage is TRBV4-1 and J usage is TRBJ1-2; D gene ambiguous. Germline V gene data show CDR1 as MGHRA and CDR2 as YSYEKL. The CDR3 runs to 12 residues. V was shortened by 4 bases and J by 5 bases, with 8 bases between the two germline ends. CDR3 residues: CASSRREYGYTF. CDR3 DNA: TGCGCCAGCAGCCGACGGGAGTATGGCTACACCTTC.

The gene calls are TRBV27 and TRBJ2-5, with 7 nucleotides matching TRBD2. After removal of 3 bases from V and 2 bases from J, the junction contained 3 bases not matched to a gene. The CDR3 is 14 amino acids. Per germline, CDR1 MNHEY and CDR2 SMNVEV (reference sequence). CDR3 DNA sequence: TGTGCCAGCAGTTTCAGCGGGGTACAAGAGACCCAGTACTTC. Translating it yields CASSFSGVQETQYF.

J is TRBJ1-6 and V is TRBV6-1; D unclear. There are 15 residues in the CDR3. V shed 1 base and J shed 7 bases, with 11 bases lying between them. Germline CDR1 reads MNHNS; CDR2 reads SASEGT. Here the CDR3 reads CASSEGQVRNSPLHF. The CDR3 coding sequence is TGTGCCAGCAGTGAAGGGCAGGTCCGCAATTCACCCCTCCACTTT.

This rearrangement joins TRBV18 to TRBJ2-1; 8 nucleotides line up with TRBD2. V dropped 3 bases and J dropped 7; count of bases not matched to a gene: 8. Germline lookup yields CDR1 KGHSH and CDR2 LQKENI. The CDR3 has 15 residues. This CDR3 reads CASSPEAGAGNEQFF. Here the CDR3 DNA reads TGTGCCAGCTCACCTGAAGCGGGAGCCGGGAATGAGCAGTTCTTC.

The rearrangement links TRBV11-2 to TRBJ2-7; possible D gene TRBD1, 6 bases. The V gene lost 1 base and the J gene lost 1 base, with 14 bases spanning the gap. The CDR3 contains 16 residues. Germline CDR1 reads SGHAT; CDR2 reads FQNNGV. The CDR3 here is CASSLAGRGRSYEQYF. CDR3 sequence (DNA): TGTGCCAGCAGCTTAGCTGGCAGGGGACGATCCTACGAGCAGTACTTC.

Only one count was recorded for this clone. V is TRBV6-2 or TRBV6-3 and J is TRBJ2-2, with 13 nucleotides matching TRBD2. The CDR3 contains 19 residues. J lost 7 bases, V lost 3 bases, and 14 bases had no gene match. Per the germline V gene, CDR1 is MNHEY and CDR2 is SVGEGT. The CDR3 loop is CASSYGGLAGASRVGELFF. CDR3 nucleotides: TGTGCCAGCAGTTATGGAGGACTAGCGGGGGCCAGTCGGGTCGGGGAGCTGTTTTTT.

The CDR3 sequence: CASSRTGNTGELFF. The CDR3 region has the DNA TGTGCCAGCAGCCGGACAGGGAACACCGGGGAGCTGTTTTTT. The genes are TRBV5-6 and TRBJ2-2, with TRBD1 identical over 7 bases. CDR3 size: 14 residues. Germline loops: CDR1 SGHDT, CDR2 YYEEEE. With 4 bases clipped from V and 1 base from J, the junction kept 1 base outside the gene matches. Variable domain in full (rest from reference TRBV5-6 and TRBJ2-2): DAGVTQSPTHLIKTRGQQVTLRCSPKSGHDTVSWYQQALGQGPQFIFQYYEEEERQRGNFPDRFSGHQFPNYSSELNVNALLLGDSALYLCASSRTGNTGELFFGEGSRLTVL.

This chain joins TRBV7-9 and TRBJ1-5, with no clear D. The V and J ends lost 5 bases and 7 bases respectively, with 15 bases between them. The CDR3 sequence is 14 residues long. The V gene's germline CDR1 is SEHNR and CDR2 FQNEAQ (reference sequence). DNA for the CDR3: TGTGCCAGCAGCCTGGGGAGGGAACGACAGCCCCAGCATTTT. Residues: CASSLGRERQPQHF. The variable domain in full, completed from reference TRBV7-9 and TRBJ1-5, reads DTGVSQNPRHKITKRGQNVTFRCDPISEHNRLYWYRQTLGQGPEFLTYFQNEAQLEKSRLLSDRFSAERPKGSFSTLEIQRTEQGDSAMYLCASSLGRERQPQHFGDGTRLSIL.

CDR3 loop: CASSQEPSGEYNEQFF. Written as DNA, the CDR3 is TGCGCCAGCAGCCAAGAACCTAGCGGGGAGTACAATGAGCAGTTCTTC. V gene TRBV4-3 combines with J gene TRBJ2-1; 9 bases align to TRBD2. This CDR3 has 16 residues. V gave up 0 bases and J gave up 4 bases; unmatched junction bases: 4. Germline loops: CDR1 LGHNA, CDR2 YSLEER.

The CDR3 coding sequence is TGTGCCAGCTCATCGTCAGGGGGGAATTCACCCCTCCACTTT. Protein product: CASSSSGGNSPLHF. The chain employs TRBV18 and TRBJ1-6, with 7 bases matching TRBD1. This CDR3 comprises 14 residues. CDR1 is KGHSH and CDR2 is LQKENI in the germline V gene. Unmatched junction bases numbered 5, after V lost 5 bases and J lost 7 bases.

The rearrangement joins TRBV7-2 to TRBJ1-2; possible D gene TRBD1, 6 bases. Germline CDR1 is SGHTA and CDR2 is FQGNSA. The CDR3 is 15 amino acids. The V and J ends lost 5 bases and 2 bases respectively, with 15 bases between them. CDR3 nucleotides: TGTGCCAGCAGCGATTACCAGGGGCTAAACTATGGCTACACCTTC. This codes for CASSDYQGLNYGYTF.

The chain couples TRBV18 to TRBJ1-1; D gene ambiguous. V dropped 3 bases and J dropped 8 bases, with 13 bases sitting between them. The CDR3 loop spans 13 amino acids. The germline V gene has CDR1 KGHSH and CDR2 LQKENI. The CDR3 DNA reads TGTGCCAGCTCACCGAACCGGGAATCGGAAGCTTTCTTT. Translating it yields CASSPNRESEAFF. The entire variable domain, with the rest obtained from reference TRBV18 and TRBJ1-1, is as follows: NAGVMQNPRHLVRRRGQEARLRCSPMKGHSHVYWYRQLPEEGLKFMVYLQKENIIDESGMPKERFSAEFPKEGPSILRIQQVVRGDSAAYFCASSPNRESEAFFGQGTRLTVV.

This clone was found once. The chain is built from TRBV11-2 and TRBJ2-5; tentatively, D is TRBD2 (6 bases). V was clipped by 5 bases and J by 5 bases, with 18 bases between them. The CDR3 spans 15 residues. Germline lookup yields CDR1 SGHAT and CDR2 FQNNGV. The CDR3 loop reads CASSHLLAGIETQYF. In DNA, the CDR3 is TGTGCCAGCAGCCATCTTCTCGCGGGAATTGAGACCCAGTACTTC.

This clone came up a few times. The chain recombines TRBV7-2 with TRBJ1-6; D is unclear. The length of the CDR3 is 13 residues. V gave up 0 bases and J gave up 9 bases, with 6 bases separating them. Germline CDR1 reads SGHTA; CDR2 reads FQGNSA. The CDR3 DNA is TGTGCCAGCAGCTTAGCGAACGGTTCACCCCTCCACTTT. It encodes CASSLANGSPLHF.

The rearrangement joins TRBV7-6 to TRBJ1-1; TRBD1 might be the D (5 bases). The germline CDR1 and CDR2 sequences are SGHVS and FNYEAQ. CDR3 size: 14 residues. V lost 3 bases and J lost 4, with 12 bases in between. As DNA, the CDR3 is TGTGCCAGCAGCTTGATGGGGCAGGGCACTGAAGCTTTCTTT. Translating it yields CASSLMGQGTEAFF.

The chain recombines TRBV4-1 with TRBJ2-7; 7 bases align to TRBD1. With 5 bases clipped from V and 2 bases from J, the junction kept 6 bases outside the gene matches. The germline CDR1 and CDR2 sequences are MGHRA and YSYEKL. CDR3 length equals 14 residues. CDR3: CASSVRQGTYEQYF. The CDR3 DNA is TGCGCCAGCAGCGTCCGACAGGGTACCTACGAGCAGTACTTC.

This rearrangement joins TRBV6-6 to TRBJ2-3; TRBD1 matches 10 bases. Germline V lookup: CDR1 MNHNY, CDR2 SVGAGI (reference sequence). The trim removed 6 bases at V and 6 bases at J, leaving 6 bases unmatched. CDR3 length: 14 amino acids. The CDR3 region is CASRDGQGVDTQYF. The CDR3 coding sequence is TGTGCCAGCAGGGACGGACAGGGGGTTGATACGCAGTATTTT.

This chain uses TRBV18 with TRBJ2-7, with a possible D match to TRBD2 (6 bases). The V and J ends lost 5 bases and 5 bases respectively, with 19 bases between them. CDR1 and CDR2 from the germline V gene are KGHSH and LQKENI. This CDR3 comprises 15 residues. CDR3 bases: TGTGCCAGCTCAACCTTTAGCGGCTACGACAACGAGCAGTACTTC. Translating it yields CASSTFSGYDNEQYF.